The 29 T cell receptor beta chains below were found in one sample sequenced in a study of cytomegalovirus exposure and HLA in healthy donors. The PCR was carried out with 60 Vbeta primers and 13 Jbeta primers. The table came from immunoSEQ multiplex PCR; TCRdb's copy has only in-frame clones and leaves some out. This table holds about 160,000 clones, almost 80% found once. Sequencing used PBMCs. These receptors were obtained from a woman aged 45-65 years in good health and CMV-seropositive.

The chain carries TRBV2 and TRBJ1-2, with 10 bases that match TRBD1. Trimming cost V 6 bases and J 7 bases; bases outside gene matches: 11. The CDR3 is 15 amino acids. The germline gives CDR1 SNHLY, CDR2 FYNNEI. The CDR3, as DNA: TGTGCCAGCAGCTACGGGAGACAGGGGGCTCGTGGCTACACCTTC. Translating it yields CASSYGRQGARGYTF.

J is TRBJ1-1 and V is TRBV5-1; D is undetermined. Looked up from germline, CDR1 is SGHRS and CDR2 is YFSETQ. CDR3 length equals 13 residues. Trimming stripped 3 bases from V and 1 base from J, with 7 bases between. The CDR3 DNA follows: TGCGCCAGCAGCTACCCGGGGAACACTGAAGCTTTCTTT. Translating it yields CASSYPGNTEAFF.

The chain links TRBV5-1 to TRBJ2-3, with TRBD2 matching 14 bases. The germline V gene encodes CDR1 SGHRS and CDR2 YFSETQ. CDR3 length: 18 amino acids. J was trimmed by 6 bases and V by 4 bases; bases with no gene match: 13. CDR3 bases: TGCGCCAGCAGCAGGCGGGGGACTAGCGGGGGCCTGCTCGATACGCAGTATTTT. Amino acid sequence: CASSRRGTSGGLLDTQYF.

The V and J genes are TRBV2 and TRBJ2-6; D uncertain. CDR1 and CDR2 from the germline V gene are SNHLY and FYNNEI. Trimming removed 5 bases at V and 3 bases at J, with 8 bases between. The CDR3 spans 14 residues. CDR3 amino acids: CASSMGVGANVLTF. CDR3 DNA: TGTGCCAGCAGTATGGGCGTTGGGGCCAACGTCCTGACTTTC.

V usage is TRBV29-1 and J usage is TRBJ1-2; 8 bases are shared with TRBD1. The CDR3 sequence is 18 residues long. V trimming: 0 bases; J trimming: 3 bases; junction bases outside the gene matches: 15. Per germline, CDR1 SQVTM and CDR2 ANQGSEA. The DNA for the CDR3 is TGCAGCGTTGAAGATCCCGGGCTATTCCACAGGGGGGACTATGGCTACACCTTC. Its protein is CSVEDPGLFHRGDYGYTF.

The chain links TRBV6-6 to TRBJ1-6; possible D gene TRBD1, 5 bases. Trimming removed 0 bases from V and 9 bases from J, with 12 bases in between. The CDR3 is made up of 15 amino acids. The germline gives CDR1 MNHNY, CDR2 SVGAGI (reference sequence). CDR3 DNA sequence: TGTGCCAGCAGTTACTCTGACAGAGTTAGTTCACCCCTCCACTTT. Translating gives CASSYSDRVSSPLHF.

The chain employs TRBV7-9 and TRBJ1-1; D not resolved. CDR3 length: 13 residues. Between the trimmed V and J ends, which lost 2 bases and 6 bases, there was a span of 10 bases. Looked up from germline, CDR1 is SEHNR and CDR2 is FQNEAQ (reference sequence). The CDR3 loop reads CASSLLRSAEAFF. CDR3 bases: TGTGCCAGCAGCTTACTTCGGTCGGCTGAAGCTTTCTTT.

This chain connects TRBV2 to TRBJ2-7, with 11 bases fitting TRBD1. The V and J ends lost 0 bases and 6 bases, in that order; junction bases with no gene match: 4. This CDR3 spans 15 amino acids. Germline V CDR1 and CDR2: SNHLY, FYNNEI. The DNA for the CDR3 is TGTGCCAGCAGTGAAGCCGGGACAGGGGGACTCGAGCAGTACTTC. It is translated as CASSEAGTGGLEQYF.

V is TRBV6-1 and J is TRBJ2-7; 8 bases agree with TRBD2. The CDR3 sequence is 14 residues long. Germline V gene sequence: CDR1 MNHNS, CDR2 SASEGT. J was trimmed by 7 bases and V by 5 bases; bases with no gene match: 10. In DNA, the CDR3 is TGTGCCAGCAGTCAGGAGCGGGGGCGGGGTGAGCAGTACTTC. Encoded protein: CASSQERGRGEQYF.

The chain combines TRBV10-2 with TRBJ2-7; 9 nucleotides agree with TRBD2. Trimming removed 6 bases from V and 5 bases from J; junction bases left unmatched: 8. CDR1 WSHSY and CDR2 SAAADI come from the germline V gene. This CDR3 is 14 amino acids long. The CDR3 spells CASRLSGGKNEQYF. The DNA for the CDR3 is TGCGCCAGCAGACTTAGCGGGGGTAAGAACGAGCAGTACTTC.

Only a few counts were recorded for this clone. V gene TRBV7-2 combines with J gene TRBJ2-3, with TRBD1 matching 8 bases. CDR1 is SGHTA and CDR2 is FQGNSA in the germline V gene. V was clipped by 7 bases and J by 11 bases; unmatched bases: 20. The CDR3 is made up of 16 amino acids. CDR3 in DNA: TGTGCCAGCACCATGGGGGTCCAGGGGGCCCGAGGTAGGCAGTATTTT. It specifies CASTMGVQGARGRQYF.

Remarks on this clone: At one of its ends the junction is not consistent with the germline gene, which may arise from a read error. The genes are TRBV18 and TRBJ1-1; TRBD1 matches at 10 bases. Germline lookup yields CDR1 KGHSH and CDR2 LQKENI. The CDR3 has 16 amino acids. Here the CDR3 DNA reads TGTGCCAGCTCACCACTCATCATTTCCGGGACAGGGGTTCTAAGCTTT. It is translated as CASSPLIISGTGVLSF.

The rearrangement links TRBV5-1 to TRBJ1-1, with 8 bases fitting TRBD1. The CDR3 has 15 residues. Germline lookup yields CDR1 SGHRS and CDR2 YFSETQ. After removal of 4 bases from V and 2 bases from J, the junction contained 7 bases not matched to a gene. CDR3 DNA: TGCGCCAGCAGCAGCAATGCAGGGGGCAACACTGAAGCTTTCTTT. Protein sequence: CASSSNAGGNTEAFF.

In DNA, the CDR3 is TGCGCCAGCAGAAATACGGGGGGAGATGAGCAGTTCTTC. This gives the protein CASRNTGGDEQFF. This rearrangement joins TRBV5-1 to TRBJ2-1; 7 bases agree with TRBD2. Germline loops: CDR1 SGHRS, CDR2 YFSETQ. V was pared by 5 bases and J by 8 bases, with 7 bases of the junction left unmatched. The length of the CDR3 is 13 residues. Full variable domain (outside the CDR3, taken from reference TRBV5-1 and TRBJ2-1): KAGVTQTPRYLIKTRGQQVTLSCSPISGHRSVSWYQQTPGQGLQFLFEYFSETQRNKGNFPGRFSGRQFSNSRSEMNVSTLELGDSALYLCASRNTGGDEQFFGPGTRLTVL.

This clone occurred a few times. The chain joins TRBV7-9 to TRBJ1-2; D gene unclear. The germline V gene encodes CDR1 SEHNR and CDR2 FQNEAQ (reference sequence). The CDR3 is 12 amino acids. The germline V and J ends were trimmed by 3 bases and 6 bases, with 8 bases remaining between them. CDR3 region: CASSFWADGYTF. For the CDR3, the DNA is TGTGCCAGCAGCTTCTGGGCCGATGGCTACACCTTC.

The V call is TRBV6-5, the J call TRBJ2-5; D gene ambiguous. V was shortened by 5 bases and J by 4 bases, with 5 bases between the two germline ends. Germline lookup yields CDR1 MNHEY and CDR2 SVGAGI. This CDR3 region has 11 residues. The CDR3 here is CASSGGETQYF. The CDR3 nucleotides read TGTGCCAGCAGTGGCGGAGAGACCCAGTACTTC.

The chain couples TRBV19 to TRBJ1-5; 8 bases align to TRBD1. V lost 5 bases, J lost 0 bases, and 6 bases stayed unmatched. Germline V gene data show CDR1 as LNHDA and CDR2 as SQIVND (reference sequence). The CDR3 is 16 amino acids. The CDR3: CASSPYGQGSNQPQHF. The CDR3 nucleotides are TGTGCCAGTAGTCCCTACGGACAGGGTAGCAATCAGCCCCAGCATTTT.

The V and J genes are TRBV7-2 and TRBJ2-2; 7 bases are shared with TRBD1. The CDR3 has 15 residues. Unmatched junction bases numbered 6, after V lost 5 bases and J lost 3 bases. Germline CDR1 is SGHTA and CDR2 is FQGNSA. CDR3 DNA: TGTGCCAGCAGCCTCCGACAGGGCCACACCGGGGAGCTGTTTTTT. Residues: CASSLRQGHTGELFF.

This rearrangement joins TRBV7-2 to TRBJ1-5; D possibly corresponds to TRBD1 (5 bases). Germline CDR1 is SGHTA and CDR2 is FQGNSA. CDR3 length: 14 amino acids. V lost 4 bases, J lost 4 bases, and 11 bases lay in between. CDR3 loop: CASSSTGNNQPQHF. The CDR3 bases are TGTGCCAGCAGCTCCACAGGAAATAATCAGCCCCAGCATTTT.

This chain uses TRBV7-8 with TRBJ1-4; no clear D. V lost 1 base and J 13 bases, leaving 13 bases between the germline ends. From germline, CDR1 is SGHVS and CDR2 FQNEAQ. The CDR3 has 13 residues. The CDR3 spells CASSLGLAGGLFF. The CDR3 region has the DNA TGTGCCAGCAGCTTAGGTCTCGCCGGAGGACTGTTTTTT.

CDR3 nucleotides: TGTGCCAGCAGAGGGGACAGTCCCACAGATACGCAGTATTTT. Its protein product is CASRGDSPTDTQYF. The genes are TRBV2 and TRBJ2-3, with 7 nucleotides matching TRBD1. The CDR3 covers 14 residues. The germline V gene encodes CDR1 SNHLY and CDR2 FYNNEI. V dropped 6 bases and J dropped 2; count of bases not matched to a gene: 5.

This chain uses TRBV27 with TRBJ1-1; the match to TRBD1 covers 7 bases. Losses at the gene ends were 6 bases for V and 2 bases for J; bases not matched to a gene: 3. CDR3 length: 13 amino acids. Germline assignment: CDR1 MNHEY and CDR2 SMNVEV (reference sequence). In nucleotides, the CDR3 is TGTGCCAGCAGCCGACAGGGTAACACTGAAGCTTTCTTT. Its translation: CASSRQGNTEAFF.

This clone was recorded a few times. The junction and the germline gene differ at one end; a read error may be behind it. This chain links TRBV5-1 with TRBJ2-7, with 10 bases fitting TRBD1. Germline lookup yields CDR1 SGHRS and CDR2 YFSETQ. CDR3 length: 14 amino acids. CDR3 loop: CASSLAGTGATKAF. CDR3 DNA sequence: TGCGCCAGCAGCTTGGCAGGGACAGGGGCCACAAAAGCCTTC.

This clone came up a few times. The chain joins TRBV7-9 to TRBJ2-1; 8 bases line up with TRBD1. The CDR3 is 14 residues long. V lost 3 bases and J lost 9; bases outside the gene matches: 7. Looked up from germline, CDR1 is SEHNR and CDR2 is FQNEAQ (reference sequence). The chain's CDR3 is CASSFTGTGGEQFF. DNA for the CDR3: TGTGCCAGCAGCTTCACCGGGACAGGAGGTGAGCAGTTCTTC.

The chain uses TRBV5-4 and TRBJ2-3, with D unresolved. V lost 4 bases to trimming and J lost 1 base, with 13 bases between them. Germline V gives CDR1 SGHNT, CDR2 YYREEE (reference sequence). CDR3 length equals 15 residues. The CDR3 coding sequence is TGTGCCAGCAGCCCGAGTTATTACGGCACAGATACGCAGTATTTT. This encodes CASSPSYYGTDTQYF.

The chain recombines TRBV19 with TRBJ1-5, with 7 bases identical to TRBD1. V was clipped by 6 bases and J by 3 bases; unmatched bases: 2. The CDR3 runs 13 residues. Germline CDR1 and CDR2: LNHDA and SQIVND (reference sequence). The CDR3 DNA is TGTGCCAGTAGCGGGACAGACAATCAGCCCCAGCATTTT. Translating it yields CASSGTDNQPQHF.

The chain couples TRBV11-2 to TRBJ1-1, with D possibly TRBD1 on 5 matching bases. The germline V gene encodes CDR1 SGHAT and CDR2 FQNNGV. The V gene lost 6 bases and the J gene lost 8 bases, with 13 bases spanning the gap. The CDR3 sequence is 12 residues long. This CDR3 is CASRAAGPEAFF. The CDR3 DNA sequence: TGTGCCAGCAGGGCGGCGGGGCCCGAAGCTTTCTTT.

The CDR3 spells CASSEQLWTGHSYEQYF. The CDR3, as DNA: TGTGCCAGCAGTGAACAACTCTGGACAGGGCACTCCTACGAGCAGTACTTC. The genes are TRBV2 and TRBJ2-7; 8 bases fit TRBD1. CDR3 length: 17 residues. In germline, CDR1 is SNHLY, CDR2 FYNNEI. V shed 2 bases and J 0 bases; nucleotides not matched to a gene: 9.

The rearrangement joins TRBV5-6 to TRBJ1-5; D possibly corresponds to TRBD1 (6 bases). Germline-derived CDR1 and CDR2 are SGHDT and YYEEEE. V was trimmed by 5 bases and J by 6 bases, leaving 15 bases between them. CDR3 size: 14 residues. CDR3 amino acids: CASSNQGFGQPQHF. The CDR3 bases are TGTGCCAGCAGTAATCAGGGGTTCGGTCAGCCCCAGCATTTT. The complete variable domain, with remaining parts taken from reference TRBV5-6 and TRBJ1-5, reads DAGVTQSPTHLIKTRGQQVTLRCSPKSGHDTVSWYQQALGQGPQFIFQYYEEEERQRGNFPDRFSGHQFPNYSSELNVNALLLGDSALYLCASSNQGFGQPQHFGDGTRLSIL.